The present T cell receptor (beta chain) was sequenced within a study of T cell repertoires in cytomegalovirus infection. TCRdb re-called the reads through MiXCR, storing one row per CDR3 protein. The profile covers 95,000 to 120,000 distinct CDR3 sequences, with 30% appearing a single time and 41% taken by the ten largest. About this clonotype: Its antigen is not identified.

The CDR3 is 13 residues long. V lost 0 bases to trimming and J lost 4 bases, with 6 bases between them. The chain carries TRBV12-3 or TRBV12-4 and TRBJ1-1; unclear D gene. Sequencing used CD8+ T cells from cultured PBMCs, obtained from culture after CMV antigen stimulation. This receptor was taken from a human donor in good health (CMV status not recorded). Some clones in this sample may be carry-over from other donors' samples. The CDR3 DNA sequence: TGTGCCAGCAGTTTAGCGAGTCCCACTGAAGCTTTCTTT. This encodes CASSLASPTEAFF.